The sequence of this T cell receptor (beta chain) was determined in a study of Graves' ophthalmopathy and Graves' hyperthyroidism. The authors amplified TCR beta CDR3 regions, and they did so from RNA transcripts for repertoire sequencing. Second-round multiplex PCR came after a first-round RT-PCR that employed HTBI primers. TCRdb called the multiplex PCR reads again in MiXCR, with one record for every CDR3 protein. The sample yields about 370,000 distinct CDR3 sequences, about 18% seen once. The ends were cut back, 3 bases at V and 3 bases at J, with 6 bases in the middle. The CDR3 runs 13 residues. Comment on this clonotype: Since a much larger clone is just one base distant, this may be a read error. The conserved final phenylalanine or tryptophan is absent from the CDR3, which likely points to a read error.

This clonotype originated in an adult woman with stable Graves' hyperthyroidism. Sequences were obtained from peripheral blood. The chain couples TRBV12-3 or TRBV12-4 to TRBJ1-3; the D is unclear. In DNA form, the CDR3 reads TGTGCCAGCAGTTTCGGCGGTGGAAACACCATATATCTT. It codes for CASSFGGGNTIYL.